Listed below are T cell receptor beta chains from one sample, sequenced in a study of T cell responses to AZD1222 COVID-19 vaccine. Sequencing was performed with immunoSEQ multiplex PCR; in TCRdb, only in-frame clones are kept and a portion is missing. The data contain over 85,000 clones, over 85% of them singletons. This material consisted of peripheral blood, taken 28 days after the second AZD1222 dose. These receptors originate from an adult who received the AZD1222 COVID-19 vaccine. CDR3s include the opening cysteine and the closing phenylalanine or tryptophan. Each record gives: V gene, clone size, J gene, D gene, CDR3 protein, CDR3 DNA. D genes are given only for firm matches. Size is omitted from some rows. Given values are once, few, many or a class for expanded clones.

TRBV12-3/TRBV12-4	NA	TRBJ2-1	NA	CASSLGAGNEQFF	TGTGCCAGCAGTTTGGGGGCGGGAAATGAGCAGTTCTTC
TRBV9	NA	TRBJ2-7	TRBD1	CASSRQGINEQYF	TGTGCCAGCAGCCGACAGGGTATCAACGAGCAGTACTTC
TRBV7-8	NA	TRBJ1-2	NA	CASRRASHGYTF	TGTGCCAGCCGGCGGGCTTCGCATGGCTACACCTTC
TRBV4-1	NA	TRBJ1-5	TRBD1	CASSRAGTGGNQPQHF	TGCGCCAGCAGCCGCGCTGGGACAGGGGGCAATCAGCCCCAGCATTTT
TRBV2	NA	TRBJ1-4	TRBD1	CASTRQGPTNEKLFF	TGTGCCAGCACCCGACAGGGCCCAACTAATGAAAAACTGTTTTTT
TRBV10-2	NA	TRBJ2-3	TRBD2	CASRSGTSGRGSTDTQYF	TGCGCCAGCAGATCCGGGACTAGCGGGAGGGGCTCGACAGATACGCAGTATTTT
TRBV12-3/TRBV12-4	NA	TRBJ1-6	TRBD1	CASIGTGISPLHF	TGTGCCAGCATCGGGACAGGGATATCACCCCTCCACTTT
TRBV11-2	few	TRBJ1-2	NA	CASSLDRAYGYTF	TGTGCCAGCAGCTTAGACAGGGCCTATGGCTACACCTTC
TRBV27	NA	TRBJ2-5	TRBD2	CASSPGTSGGETQYF	TGTGCCAGCAGTCCCGGGACTAGCGGGGGGGAGACCCAGTACTTC
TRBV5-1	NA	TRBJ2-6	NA	CASSSPPDGAGANVLTF	TGCGCCAGCAGCTCCCCCCCCGACGGTGCTGGGGCCAACGTCCTGACTTTC
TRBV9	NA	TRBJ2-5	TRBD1	CASSVAGGRIETQYF	TGTGCCAGCAGCGTAGCAGGGGGCCGAATAGAGACCCAGTACTTC
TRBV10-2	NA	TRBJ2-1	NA	CASMRGAQNNEQFF	TGCGCCAGCATGAGGGGGGCCCAGAACAATGAGCAGTTCTTC
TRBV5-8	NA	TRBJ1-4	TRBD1	CASSSGQGINEKLFF	TGTGCCAGCAGCTCCGGACAGGGGATTAATGAAAAACTGTTTTTT
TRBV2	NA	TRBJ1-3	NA	CASRDPGNTIYF	TGTGCCAGCCGGGACCCAGGAAACACCATATATTTT
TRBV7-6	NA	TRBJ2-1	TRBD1	CASSPQGASYNEQFF	TGTGCCAGCAGCCCACAGGGGGCTTCCTACAATGAGCAGTTCTTC
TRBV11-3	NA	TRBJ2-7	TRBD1	CASSHPDRGKREQYF	TGTGCCAGCAGCCATCCGGACAGGGGAAAACGCGAGCAGTACTTC
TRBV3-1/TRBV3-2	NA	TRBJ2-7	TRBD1	CASSPRDRFYEQYF	TGTGCCAGCAGCCCCCGGGACAGGTTCTACGAGCAGTACTTC
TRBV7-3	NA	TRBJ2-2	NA	CASSPGLLNTGELFF	TGTGCCAGCAGCCCGGGACTGCTGAACACCGGGGAGCTGTTTTTT
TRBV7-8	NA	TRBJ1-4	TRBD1	CASGQAPGRGEKLFF	TGTGCCAGCGGACAGGCCCCGGGCCGGGGGGAAAAACTGTTTTTT
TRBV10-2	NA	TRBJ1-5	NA	CASSPLRDQPQHF	TGCGCCAGCAGTCCCCTCCGGGATCAGCCCCAGCATTTT
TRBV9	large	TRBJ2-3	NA	CASSHPSQEPSADTQYF	TGTGCCAGCAGCCACCCTTCGCAGGAGCCGTCGGCAGATACGCAGTATTTT
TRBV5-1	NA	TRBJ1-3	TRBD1	CASSLGGTGFGNTIYF	TGCGCCAGCAGCTTGGGCGGGACAGGGTTTGGAAACACCATATATTTT
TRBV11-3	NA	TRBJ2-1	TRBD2	CASSLVFRTSGGAGNEQFF	TGTGCCAGCAGCTTAGTTTTCCGGACTAGCGGGGGGGCCGGCAATGAGCAGTTCTTC
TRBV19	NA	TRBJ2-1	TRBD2	CASSTPGLAGALFF	TGTGCCAGTAGTACCCCGGGACTAGCGGGAGCACTGTTCTTC
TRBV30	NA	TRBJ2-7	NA	CAWSGGSTYEQYF	TGTGCCTGGAGTGGGGGCAGCACTTACGAGCAGTACTTC
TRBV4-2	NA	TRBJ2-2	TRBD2	CASSQGTSGSTDTGELFF	TGTGCCAGCAGCCAAGGGACTAGCGGGAGTACGGACACCGGGGAGCTGTTTTTT
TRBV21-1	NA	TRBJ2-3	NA	CASSSTEISTDTQYF	TGTGCCAGCAGCAGTACAGAGATTAGCACAGATACGCAGTATTTT
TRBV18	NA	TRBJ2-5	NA	CASSPKAGSQETQYF	TGTGCCAGCTCACCAAAAGCAGGGTCACAAGAGACCCAGTACTTC
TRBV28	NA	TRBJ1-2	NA	CASRPSTLVYGYTF	TGTGCCAGCAGGCCATCCACGTTGGTCTATGGCTACACCTTC
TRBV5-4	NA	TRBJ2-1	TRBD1	CASSRQGPYNEQFF	TGTGCCAGCAGCCGACAGGGACCATACAATGAGCAGTTCTTC
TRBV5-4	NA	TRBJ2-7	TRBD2	CASSLGGLAAYEQYF	TGTGCCAGCAGCTTGGGGGGACTAGCGGCATACGAGCAGTACTTC
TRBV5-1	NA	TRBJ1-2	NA	CASSPNPVDYGYTF	TGCGCCAGCAGCCCTAACCCAGTCGACTATGGCTACACCTTC
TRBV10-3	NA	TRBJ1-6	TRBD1	CAIKGTGENSPLHF	TGTGCCATCAAGGGGACAGGGGAAAATTCACCCCTCCACTTT